This T cell receptor beta chain is from a study of CXCR3-negative and CXCR3-positive naive CD8 T cells (dated by TCRdb to the late 2010s). Background on the whole study: In total, about 130 million TRB reads were obtained, which works out to roughly 1.5 +/- 0.3 million reads per library. Data from roughly twelve donors, pooled across two independent experiments, went into the diversity and physicochemical repertoire analyses. Naive subsets from about five donors and memory cells from 3 donors were included in the TRBV-TRBJ cluster analysis. Beyond this particular receptor, the publication reports: Both naive subsets had comparably high repertoire diversity, while memory CD8+ T cells had much lower repertoire diversity. CXCR3 expression partially decreased after cryopreservation, so most assays used freshly isolated PBMCs. Compared with CXCR3-negative naive cells, CXCR3-positive naive cells had TRB CDR3s with higher hydrophobicity (lower Kidera factor 4), lower energy, and higher strength and volume indices. Because surface CD5, which is linked to self-reactivity in mice, was comparable between the naive subsets, TCR interaction strength was also inferred from TRB CDR3 physicochemical properties. Within the same donor, TRBV-TRBJ usage looked similar between naive CXCR3-negative and CXCR3-positive cells, but memory cells had distinct patterns.

Taken from cysteine to phenylalanine, the CDR3 has 13 residues. The DNA is not on file. Reading the germline V gene (reference sequence) gives CDR1 DFQATT and CDR2 SNEGSKA. Frequency shows this clonotype is medium-sized (0.01 to 0.1%); no count was noted. No antigen is known for it. Instrument used: NextSeq 550. The Human TCR Profiling Kit (MiLaboratory) was used to make UMI-labeled 5' RACE TRB cDNA libraries. The full amount of extracted RNA was used for cDNA synthesis, and the full amount of resulting cDNA was used for PCR amplification. Libraries were prepared in parallel using an identical number of PCR cycles. The study's own analysis went as follows. With a minimum of two reads required per UMI, MIGEC and MiXCR pulled out about 52,000 +/- 9,100 unique UMI-labeled TRB cDNA molecules from each library. On average, each library contained about 40,000 +/- 10,000 functional in-frame TRB CDR3 nucleotide clonotypes without stop codons. Diversity metrics, including normalized Shannon-Wiener and Chao1, were computed in VDJtools after downsampling to 5000 UMI-labeled TRB molecules per sample. VDJtools computed clonotype-size-weighted physicochemical properties of the central five CDR3 residues: interaction energy, strength, volume and Kidera factor 4. Based on TCRdb reprocessing of the reads, there is one entry per CDR3 protein sequence, and DNA is missing. The V and J calls and clone size come from TCRdb's table, not from the authors' own analysis. The sample's own table lists about 5,700 distinct CDR3 sequences. Under 2.5% of the sample is in the top ten clones.

For every CD8+ T cell subset, approximately 300,000 cells were flow-sorted straight into RLT lysis buffer, and each subset was sorted in triplicate. To keep memory contaminants out, a stringent definition of naive CD8+ T cells was applied: CD45RO-CCR7+CD27+CD95-. Peripheral blood mononuclear cells were isolated from buffy coats using standard density gradient centrifugation. Naive CXCR3-negative and CXCR3-positive CD8+ T cells were flow-sorted on a FACSAria III. Total RNA was extracted from sorted cells using an RNeasy Mini Kit. The chain is encoded by TRBV20-1 joined to TRBJ2-1. The receptor was isolated from a human donor in good health. Some clones in this sample may be carry-over from other donors' samples. What was sequenced was naive CXCR3+ CD8+ T cells from blood. The cell subset or site label corresponds to: CD45RO-CCR7+CD27+CD95- naive CD8+ T cells expressing CXCR3 (TNR3+). CDR3 loop: CSASKTDYNEQFF.